Below are 20 T cell receptor beta chains sequenced from a single sample in a study of regulatory T cells in long-lasting Graves disease. Both iRepertoire HTBI primers and Arm-PCR of CDR3 regions were used to build the TCR beta libraries. From the multiplex PCR reads, TCRdb called clonotypes with MiXCR, one entry per CDR3 protein. The sample shows approximately 440,000 distinct CDR3 sequences, 23% of them seen only once. Time point reported: persistent/refractory GD, antithyroid drugs over 5 years with positive TRAb. The TCR library was prepared using RNA isolated from PBMCs. The input for sequencing was peripheral blood mononuclear cells (PBMCs), taken when the disease was refractory, from a patient treated with antithyroid drugs. These TCRs come from a female donor with Graves disease.

This clonotype was observed many times. The rearrangement joins TRBV28 to TRBJ2-7; D is undetermined. This CDR3 is 13 amino acids long. Germline-derived CDR1 and CDR2 are MDHEN and SYDVKM. The V end lost 2 bases, the J end lost 5 bases, and 10 bases lay between the germline ends. The DNA of the CDR3 is TGTGCCAGCAGTTTACCGGCTAGTGACGAGCAGTACTTC. Translating gives CASSLPASDEQYF.

The sample holds many counts of this clonotype. This rearrangement joins TRBV24-1 to TRBJ2-2; the match to TRBD2 covers 9 bases. This CDR3 region has 16 residues. CDR1 KGHDR and CDR2 SFDVKD come from the germline V gene. V lost 4 bases, J lost 2 bases, and 4 bases stayed unmatched. The DNA for the CDR3 is TGTGCCACCAGTGAGGCGGGAGGGCTTAACACCGGGGAGCTGTTTTTT. Translating it yields CATSEAGGLNTGELFF.

V gene TRBV7-8 combines with J gene TRBJ2-7; either TRBD1 or TRBD2 may fit D (5 bases each). Germline lookup yields CDR1 SGHVS and CDR2 FQNEAQ. The CDR3 extends over 14 amino acids. V lost 1 base and J 5 bases, leaving 12 bases between the germline ends. The CDR3 coding sequence is TGTGCCAGCAGCTTAGGGGGGTTTGATAACGAGCAGTACTTC. The encoded protein is CASSLGGFDNEQYF. Full variable domain (missing parts from reference TRBV7-8 and TRBJ2-7): GAGVSQSPRYKVAKRGQDVALRCDPISGHVSLFWYQQALGQGPEFLTYFQNEAQLDKSGLPSDRFFAERPEGSVSTLKIQRTQQEDSAVYLCASSLGGFDNEQYFGPGTRLTVT.

In its sample, this clonotype was seen many times. The chain carries TRBV28 and TRBJ1-6; 9 nucleotides match TRBD1. This CDR3 spans 15 amino acids. Germline trimming cut 5 bases from V and 7 bases from J; bases unmatched to any gene: 6. Per germline, CDR1 MDHEN and CDR2 SYDVKM. The CDR3 sequence is CASSGLGQGNSPLHF. For the CDR3, the DNA is TGTGCCAGCAGTGGTCTGGGACAGGGAAATTCACCCCTCCACTTT.

The chain links TRBV30 to TRBJ1-6, with D perhaps TRBD1 (5 bases). The length of the CDR3 is 14 residues. Trimming removed 3 bases at V and 5 bases at J, with 11 bases between. CDR1 is GTSNPN and CDR2 is SVGIG in the germline V gene (reference sequence). For the CDR3, the DNA is TGTGCCTGGAGAAGAGAAGGGGATAATTCACCCCTCCACTTT. The encoded protein is CAWRREGDNSPLHF.

This clonotype has a count of ten or more. The CDR3 DNA follows: TGTGCCACCAGCGGCGGACACCCCAAGAGTGAAAAACTGTTTTTT. The encoded protein is CATSGGHPKSEKLFF. The chain carries TRBV15 and TRBJ1-4, with TRBD1 as a possible D gene (5 bases). This CDR3 is built from 15 residues. CDR1 LNHNV and CDR2 YYDKDF come from the germline V gene (reference sequence). V was cut by 5 bases and J by 7 bases, with 17 bases left in between.

The chain recombines TRBV18 with TRBJ2-7; the D gene could be TRBD1 or TRBD2 (6 bases each). The V and J ends lost 3 bases and 7 bases respectively, with 13 bases between them. The CDR3 is made up of 13 amino acids. Germline V CDR1 and CDR2: KGHSH, LQKENI. CDR3 amino acids: CASSPGAEGEQYF. As DNA, the CDR3 is TGTGCCAGCTCACCGGGGGCGGAGGGGGAGCAGTACTTC.

This clonotype appeared many times. The chain couples TRBV25-1 to TRBJ1-5; no firm D call. In germline, CDR1 is MGHDK, CDR2 SYGVNS. This CDR3 spans 14 amino acids. The V and J ends lost 1 base and 6 bases respectively, with 10 bases between them. The CDR3 spells CASSEFGSGQPQHF. In DNA, the CDR3 is TGTGCCAGCAGTGAATTTGGCAGTGGTCAGCCCCAGCATTTT.

This clonotype appeared a few times. The genes are TRBV6-2 or TRBV6-3 and TRBJ2-7; D uncertain. The length of the CDR3 is 12 residues. The germline V and J ends were trimmed by 5 bases and 8 bases, with 13 bases remaining between them. Germline assignment: CDR1 MNHEY and CDR2 SVGEGT. The CDR3: CASSLAGRKQYF. DNA for the CDR3: TGTGCCAGCAGTCTCGCTGGTCGTAAGCAGTACTTC.

The J gene is TRBJ2-6, the V gene TRBV19, with 9 bases fitting TRBD1. Germline values: CDR1 LNHDA, CDR2 SQIVND (reference sequence). Germline trimming cut 7 bases from V and 2 bases from J; bases unmatched to any gene: 9. This CDR3 region has 17 residues. This CDR3 is CASTPGTGFAGANVLTF. The CDR3 bases are TGTGCCAGTACTCCCGGGACAGGGTTCGCTGGGGCCAACGTCCTGACTTTC.

The chain employs TRBV19 and TRBJ2-7; weak D call: TRBD2 (6 bases). V gave up 6 bases and J gave up 9 bases, with 15 bases separating them. The CDR3 sequence is 12 residues long. Germline values: CDR1 LNHDA, CDR2 SQIVND (reference sequence). CDR3 region: CASSATGTLQYF. In DNA, the CDR3 is TGTGCCAGTAGCGCAACTGGGACTTTGCAGTACTTC.

This clonotype has only a few counts. V usage is TRBV12-3 or TRBV12-4 and J usage is TRBJ2-7; D is uncertain. The V gene lost 6 bases and the J gene lost 0 bases, with 12 bases spanning the gap. The CDR3 has 14 amino acids. The CDR3 reads CASSRTMSSYEQYF. The CDR3 coding sequence is TGTGCCAGCAGCCGAACTATGAGCTCCTACGAGCAGTACTTC.

This clonotype was detected many times. The V and J genes are TRBV5-1 and TRBJ1-1, with D unclear. V lost 2 bases, J lost 2 bases, and 10 bases lay in between. The CDR3 is made up of 14 amino acids. Per germline, CDR1 SGHRS and CDR2 YFSETQ. CDR3 in amino acids: CASSFNPQNTEAFF. The DNA of the CDR3 is TGCGCCAGCAGCTTTAATCCTCAAAACACTGAAGCTTTCTTT.

The chain links TRBV12-5 to TRBJ1-1, with D unclear. The V end lost 1 base, the J end lost 14 bases, and 17 bases lay between the germline ends. CDR3 length: 13 residues. Germline V gives CDR1 LGHNT, CDR2 FRNRAP. The CDR3 nucleotides are TGTGCTAGTGGTTTGGGAGTTAACTCCCTGCTCTTCTTT. Amino acids: CASGLGVNSLLFF.

The J gene is TRBJ2-7, the V gene TRBV7-2; 7 nucleotides match TRBD2. Germline CDR1 reads SGHTA; CDR2 reads FQGNSA. The CDR3 contains 19 residues. Trimming removed 1 base from V and 2 bases from J; junction bases left unmatched: 17. CDR3 sequence reads: CASSLGARSGTLRTYEQYF. The CDR3 DNA sequence: TGTGCCAGCAGCTTAGGGGCTCGGAGCGGGACCCTACGAACCTACGAGCAGTACTTC.

The V call is TRBV12-3 or TRBV12-4, the J call TRBJ2-1; 8 bases map to TRBD1. The CDR3 is made up of 13 amino acids. Trimming removed 3 bases from V and 9 bases from J; junction bases left unmatched: 4. CDR3 nucleotides: TGTGCCAGCAGTTTGAGACAGGGGACTGAGCAGTTCTTC. This sequence encodes CASSLRQGTEQFF.

This clonotype has at least ten counts. This sequence joins TRBV2 and TRBJ1-2, with TRBD1 matching over 7 bases. The CDR3 runs 13 residues. After removal of 5 bases from V and 4 bases from J, the junction contained 4 bases not matched to a gene. Germline loops: CDR1 SNHLY, CDR2 FYNNEI. The DNA for the CDR3 is TGTGCCAGCAGTCAACAGGGGCCCTATGGCTACACCTTC. Translation: CASSQQGPYGYTF.

As to this clonotype: One base away lies a much larger clone, so this may be a sequencing read error. The V and J genes are TRBV20-1 and TRBJ2-4, with D tentatively TRBD2 (5 bases). The length of the CDR3 is 15 residues. Trimming took 7 bases from V and 9 from J, leaving 25 bases between them. CDR1 DFQATT and CDR2 SNEGSKA come from the germline V gene (reference sequence). CDR3 coding DNA: TGCAGTGTTCATAATAGGGAGAGTGGGGTCAGCATTCAGTACTTC. Protein sequence: CSVHNRESGVSIQYF.

This clonotype was detected only a few times. This rearrangement joins TRBV5-4 to TRBJ1-1; D uncertain. Looked up from germline, CDR1 is SGHNT and CDR2 is YYREEE (reference sequence). V was pared by 0 bases and J by 1 base, with 7 bases between. The CDR3 runs 14 residues. The CDR3 DNA is TGTGCCAGCAGCTTGGTACAAAAGAACACTGAAGCTTTCTTT. It is translated as CASSLVQKNTEAFF.

The chain is built from TRBV20-1 and TRBJ1-1; D gene ambiguous. With 6 bases removed from V and 1 base from J, the gap between germline ends came to 12 bases. Germline CDR1 is DFQATT and CDR2 is SNEGSKA (reference sequence). CDR3 length: 13 residues. The CDR3 nucleotides read TGCAGTGCCCCCGGTTGGACGAACACTGAAGCTTTCTTT. Amino acid sequence: CSAPGWTNTEAFF.